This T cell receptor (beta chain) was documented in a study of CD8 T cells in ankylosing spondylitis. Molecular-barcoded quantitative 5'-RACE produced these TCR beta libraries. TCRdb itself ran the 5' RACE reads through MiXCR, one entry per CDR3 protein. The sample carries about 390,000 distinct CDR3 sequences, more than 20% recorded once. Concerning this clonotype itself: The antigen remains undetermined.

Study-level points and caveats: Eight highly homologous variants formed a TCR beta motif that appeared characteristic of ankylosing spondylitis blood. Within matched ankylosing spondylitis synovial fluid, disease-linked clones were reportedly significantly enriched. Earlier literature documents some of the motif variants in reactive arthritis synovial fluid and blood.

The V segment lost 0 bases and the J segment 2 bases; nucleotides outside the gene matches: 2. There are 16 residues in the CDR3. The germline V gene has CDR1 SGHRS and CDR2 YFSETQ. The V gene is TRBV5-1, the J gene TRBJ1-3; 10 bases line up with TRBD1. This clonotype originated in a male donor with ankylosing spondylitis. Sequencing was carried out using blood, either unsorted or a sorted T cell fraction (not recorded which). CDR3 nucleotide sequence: TGCGCCAGCAGCTTGGGACAGGGGGCGGCTGGAAACACCATATATTTT. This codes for CASSLGQGAAGNTIYF.